This TCR beta chain came from a study of regulatory T cells. General study results and limits: Regulatory T cells showed the strongest V-J pair restriction and V/J gene skewing among patient repertoires. In CD3G-deficient patients, conventional CD4+ T cells were enriched for hydrophobic CDR3 residues at positions 6 and 7.

A couple of CD3G-deficient patients had more severe autoimmunity; all had some. Patients aged 2 to 39 years had fewer naive T cells. Sorting split CD4+ cells into CD25-high CD127-low Tregs and CD25-low CD127-high conventional T cells. Primers: 52 TRBV forward and 13 TRBJ reverse. The table came from immunoSEQ multiplex PCR; TCRdb's copy has only in-frame clones and leaves some out. The sample has almost 30,000 clones, around 90% seen once. Note on this clone: Its target is unknown.

The source material was conventional CD4+ T cells sorted from blood. The sequence came from a person between 18 and 35 years old with CD3G deficiency.

This CDR3 reads CASSLDPGSSSSYNEQFF. In DNA, the CDR3 is TGTGCCAGCAGCTTAGACCCGGGCAGCTCGAGCTCCTACAATGAGCAGTTCTTC. The gene calls are TRBV7-8 and TRBJ2-1, with D unclear. The CDR3 consists of 18 residues. V lost 1 base and J lost 0, with 16 bases in between. Germline assignment: CDR1 SGHVS and CDR2 FQNEAQ. The whole variable domain, remainder taken from reference TRBV7-8 and TRBJ2-1, is GAGVSQSPRYKVAKRGQDVALRCDPISGHVSLFWYQQALGQGPEFLTYFQNEAQLDKSGLPSDRFFAERPEGSVSTLKIQRTQQEDSAVYLCASSLDPGSSSSYNEQFFGPGTRLTVL.